This T cell receptor beta chain was identified during a study of T cell repertoires in cytomegalovirus infection. TCRdb ran MiXCR on the reads and lists one entry per CDR3 protein. The sample holds about 46,000 distinct CDR3 sequences, approximately 20% seen once. Germline V CDR1 and CDR2: SEHNR, FQNEAQ (reference sequence). The CDR3 has 18 residues. V was clipped by 8 bases and J by 4 bases; unmatched bases: 19. This clonotype was counted a single time. Its antigen is not identified. The rearrangement links TRBV7-9 to TRBJ1-1, with 10 positions matching TRBD1. The material sequenced was PBMCs, sequenced either directly or after in vitro stimulation (not recorded which). This sequence was found in a human donor in good health (CMV status not recorded). Some clones in this sample may be carry-over from other donors' samples. The CDR3 DNA reads as TGTGCCAGCCCCCCCGCAGGGACAGGGGCGCGGTTACCCACTGAAGCTTTCTTT. Its protein product is CASPPAGTGARLPTEAFF.